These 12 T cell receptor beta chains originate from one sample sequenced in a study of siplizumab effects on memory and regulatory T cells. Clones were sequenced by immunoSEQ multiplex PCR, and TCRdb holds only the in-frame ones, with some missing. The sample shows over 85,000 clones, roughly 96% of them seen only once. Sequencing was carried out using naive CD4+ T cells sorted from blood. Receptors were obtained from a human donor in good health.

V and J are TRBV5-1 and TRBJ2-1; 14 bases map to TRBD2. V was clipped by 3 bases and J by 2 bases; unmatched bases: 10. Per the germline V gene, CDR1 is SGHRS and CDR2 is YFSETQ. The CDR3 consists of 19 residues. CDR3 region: CASSSEGLAGGSTYNEQFF. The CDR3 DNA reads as TGCGCCAGCAGCTCGGAAGGACTAGCGGGGGGCTCGACCTACAATGAGCAGTTCTTC.

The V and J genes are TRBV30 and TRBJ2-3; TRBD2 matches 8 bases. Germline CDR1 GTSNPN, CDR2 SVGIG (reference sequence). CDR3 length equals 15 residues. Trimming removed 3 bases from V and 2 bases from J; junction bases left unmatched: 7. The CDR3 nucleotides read TGTGCCTGGAGGATAGCGGGGCAGCCCACAGATACGCAGTATTTT. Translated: CAWRIAGQPTDTQYF. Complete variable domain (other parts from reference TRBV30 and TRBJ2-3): SQTIHQWPATLVQPVGSPLSLECTVEGTSNPNLYWYRQAAGRGLQLLFYSVGIGQISSEVPQNLSASRPQDRQFILSSKKLLLSDSGFYLCAWRIAGQPTDTQYFGPGTRLTVL.

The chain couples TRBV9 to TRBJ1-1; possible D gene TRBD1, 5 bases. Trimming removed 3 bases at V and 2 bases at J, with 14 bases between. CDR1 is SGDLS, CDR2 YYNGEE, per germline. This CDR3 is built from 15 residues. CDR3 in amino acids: CASSGSEWGNTEAFF. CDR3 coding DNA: TGTGCCAGCAGCGGGTCAGAGTGGGGCAACACTGAAGCTTTCTTT. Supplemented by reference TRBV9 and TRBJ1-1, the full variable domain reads DSGVTQTPKHLITATGQRVTLRCSPRSGDLSVYWYQQSLDQGLQFLIQYYNGEERAKGNILERFSAQQFPDLHSELNLSSLELGDSALYFCASSGSEWGNTEAFFGQGTRLTVV.

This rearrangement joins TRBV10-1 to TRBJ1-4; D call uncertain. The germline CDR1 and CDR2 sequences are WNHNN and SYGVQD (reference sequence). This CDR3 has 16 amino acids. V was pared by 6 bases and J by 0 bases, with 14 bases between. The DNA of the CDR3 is TGCGCCAGCAGCCCCGGGAGGCTGCCAACTAATGAAAAACTGTTTTTT. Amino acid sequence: CASSPGRLPTNEKLFF.

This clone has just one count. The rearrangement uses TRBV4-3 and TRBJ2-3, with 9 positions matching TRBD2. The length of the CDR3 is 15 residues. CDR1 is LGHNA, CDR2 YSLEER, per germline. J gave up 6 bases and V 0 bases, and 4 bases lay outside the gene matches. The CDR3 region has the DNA TGCGCCAGCAGCCAAGAAGGCGGGGGGGTTGATACGCAGTATTTT. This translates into CASSQEGGGVDTQYF.

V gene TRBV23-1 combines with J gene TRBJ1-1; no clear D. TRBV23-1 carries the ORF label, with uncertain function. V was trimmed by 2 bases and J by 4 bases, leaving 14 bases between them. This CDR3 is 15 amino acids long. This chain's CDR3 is CASSQLAGSGTEAFF. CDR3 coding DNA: TGCGCCAGCAGTCAACTGGCGGGTTCGGGCACTGAAGCTTTCTTT.

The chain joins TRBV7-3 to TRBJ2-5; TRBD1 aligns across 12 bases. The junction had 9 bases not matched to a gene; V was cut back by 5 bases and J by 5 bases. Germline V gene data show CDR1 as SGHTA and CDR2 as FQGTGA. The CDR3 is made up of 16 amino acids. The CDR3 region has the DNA TGTGCCAGCAGCCTCGGGACAGGGGGCGCGGGCGAGACCCAGTACTTC. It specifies CASSLGTGGAGETQYF.

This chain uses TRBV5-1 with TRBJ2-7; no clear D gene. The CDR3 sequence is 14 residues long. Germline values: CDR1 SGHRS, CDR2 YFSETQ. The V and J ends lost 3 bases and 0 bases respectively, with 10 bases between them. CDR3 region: CASSSRLRSYEQYF. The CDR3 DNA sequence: TGCGCCAGCAGCTCCCGGCTCCGCTCCTACGAGCAGTACTTC.

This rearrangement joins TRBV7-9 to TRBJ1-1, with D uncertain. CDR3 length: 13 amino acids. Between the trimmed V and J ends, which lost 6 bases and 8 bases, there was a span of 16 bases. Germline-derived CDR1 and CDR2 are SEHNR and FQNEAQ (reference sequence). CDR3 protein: CASSSQVPTEAFF. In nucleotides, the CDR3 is TGTGCCAGCAGTTCCCAAGTGCCAACCGAAGCTTTCTTT.

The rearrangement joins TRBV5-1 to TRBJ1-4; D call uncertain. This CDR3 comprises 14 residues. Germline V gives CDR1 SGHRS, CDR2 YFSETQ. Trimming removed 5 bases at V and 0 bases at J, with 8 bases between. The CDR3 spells CASRPGATNEKLFF. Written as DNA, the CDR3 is TGCGCCAGCAGGCCCGGTGCAACTAATGAAAAACTGTTTTTT.

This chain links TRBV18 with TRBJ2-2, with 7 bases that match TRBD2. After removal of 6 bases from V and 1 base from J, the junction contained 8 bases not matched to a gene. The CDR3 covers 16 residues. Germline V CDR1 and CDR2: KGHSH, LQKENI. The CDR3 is CASSQVSGENTGELFF. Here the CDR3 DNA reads TGTGCCAGCTCTCAAGTCAGCGGGGAGAACACCGGGGAGCTGTTTTTT.

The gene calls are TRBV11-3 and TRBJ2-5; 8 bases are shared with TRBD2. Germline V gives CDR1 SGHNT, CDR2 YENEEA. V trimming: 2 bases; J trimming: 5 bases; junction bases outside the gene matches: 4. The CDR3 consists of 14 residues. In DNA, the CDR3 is TGTGCCAGCAGCTTACGGGGGGGCCAGGAGACCCAGTACTTC. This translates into CASSLRGGQETQYF.